This T cell receptor beta chain was profiled in a study of shared clonotypes between healthy human individuals. The protocol was immunoSEQ multiplex PCR, while the TCRdb copy is restricted to in-frame clones and leaves out a portion. Counted here are about 480,000 clones, roughly 78% occurring once; the ten biggest clones make up approximately 12%. Specimen: PBMCs. This clonotype was sampled from a woman aged 40 to 50 in good health. Some clones in this sample may be carry-over from other donors' samples.

CDR3 sequence: CASSYSTGLEAFF. The DNA for the CDR3 is TGTGCCAGCAGTTACTCGACAGGGCTTGAAGCTTTCTTT. This rearrangement joins TRBV6-5 to TRBJ1-1; TRBD1 aligns across 7 bases. Germline CDR1 MNHEY, CDR2 SVGAGI. The CDR3 sequence is 13 residues long. Trimming took 0 bases from V and 7 from J; bases not matched to a gene: 2.